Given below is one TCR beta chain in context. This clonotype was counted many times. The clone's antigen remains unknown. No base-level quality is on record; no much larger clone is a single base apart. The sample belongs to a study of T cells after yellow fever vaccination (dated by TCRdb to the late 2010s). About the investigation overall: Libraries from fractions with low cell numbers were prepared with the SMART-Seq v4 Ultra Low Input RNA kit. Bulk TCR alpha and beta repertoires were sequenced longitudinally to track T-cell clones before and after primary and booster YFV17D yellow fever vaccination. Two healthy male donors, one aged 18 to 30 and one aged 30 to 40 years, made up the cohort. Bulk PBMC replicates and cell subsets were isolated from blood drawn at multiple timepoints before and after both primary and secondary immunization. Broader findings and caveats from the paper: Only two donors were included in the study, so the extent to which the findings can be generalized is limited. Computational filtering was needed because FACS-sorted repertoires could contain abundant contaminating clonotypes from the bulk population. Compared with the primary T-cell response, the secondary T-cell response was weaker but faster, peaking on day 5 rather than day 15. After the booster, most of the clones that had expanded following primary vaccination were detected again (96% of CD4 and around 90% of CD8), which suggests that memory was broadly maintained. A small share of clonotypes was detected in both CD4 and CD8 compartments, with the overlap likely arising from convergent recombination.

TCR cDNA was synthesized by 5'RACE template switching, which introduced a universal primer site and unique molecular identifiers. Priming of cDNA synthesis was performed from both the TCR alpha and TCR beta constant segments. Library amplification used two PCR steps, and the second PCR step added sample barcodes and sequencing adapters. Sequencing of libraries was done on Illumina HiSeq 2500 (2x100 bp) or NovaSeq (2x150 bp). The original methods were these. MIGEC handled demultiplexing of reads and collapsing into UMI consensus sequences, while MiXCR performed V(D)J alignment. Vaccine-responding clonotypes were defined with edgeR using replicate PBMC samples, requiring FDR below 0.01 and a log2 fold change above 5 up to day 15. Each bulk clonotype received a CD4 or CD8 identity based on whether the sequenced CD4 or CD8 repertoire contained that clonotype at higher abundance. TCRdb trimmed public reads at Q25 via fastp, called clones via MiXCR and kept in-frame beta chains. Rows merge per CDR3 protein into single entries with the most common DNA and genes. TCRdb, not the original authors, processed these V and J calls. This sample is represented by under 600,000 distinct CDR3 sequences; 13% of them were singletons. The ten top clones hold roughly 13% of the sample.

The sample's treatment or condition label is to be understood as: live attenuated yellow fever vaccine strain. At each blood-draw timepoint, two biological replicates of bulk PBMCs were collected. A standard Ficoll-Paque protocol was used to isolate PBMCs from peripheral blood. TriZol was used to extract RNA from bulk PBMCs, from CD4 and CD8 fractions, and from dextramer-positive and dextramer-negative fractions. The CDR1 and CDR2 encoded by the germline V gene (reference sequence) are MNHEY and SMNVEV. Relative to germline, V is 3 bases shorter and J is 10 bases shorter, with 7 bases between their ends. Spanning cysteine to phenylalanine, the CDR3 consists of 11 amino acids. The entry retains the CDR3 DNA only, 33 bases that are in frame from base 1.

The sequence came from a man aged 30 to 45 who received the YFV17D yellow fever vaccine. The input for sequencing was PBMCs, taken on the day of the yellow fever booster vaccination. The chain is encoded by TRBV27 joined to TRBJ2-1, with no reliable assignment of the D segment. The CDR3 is CASSLMGEQFF. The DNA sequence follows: TGTGCCAGCAGTTTGATGGGCGAGCAGTTCTTC.